Presented here are 13 T cell receptor beta chains from one specimen sequenced in a study of prognosis after radiotherapy for stage I lung cancer. Two-round multiplex PCR, the amplification method, yielded TCR beta CDR3 from genomic DNA. Gene-specific primers for each TRBV and TRBJ gene drove first-round PCR. TCRdb called the multiplex PCR reads again in MiXCR, with one record for every CDR3 protein. The sample lists around 26,000 distinct CDR3 sequences, approximately 29% seen once, with 35% in the top ten. Here the sequenced sample was PBMCs, taken before or after stereotactic body radiation therapy (not recorded which). These receptor sequences come from a donor at least 50 years old with non-small cell lung cancer.

The rearrangement joins TRBV27 to TRBJ2-1; perhaps TRBD1 as D (6 bases). Germline V gene data show CDR1 as MNHEY and CDR2 as SMNVEV (reference sequence). The CDR3 is 15 residues long. V lost 5 bases to trimming and J lost 2 bases, with 13 bases between them. The CDR3 DNA reads TGTGCCAGCAGTATAGCTGGGGGCGCCTACAATGAGCAGTTCTTC. Amino acids: CASSIAGGAYNEQFF.

Many counts were recorded for this clonotype. This chain links TRBV6-1 with TRBJ2-7; D not certain. Trimming took off 3 bases at V and 6 bases at J, with 12 bases between the two ends. Germline lookup yields CDR1 MNHNS and CDR2 SASEGT. CDR3 length: 13 residues. This chain's CDR3 is CASSDTGRGEQYF. The CDR3 DNA reads as TGTGCCAGCAGTGATACGGGTAGAGGCGAGCAGTACTTC.

In this sample, this clonotype turned up many times. The CDR3 region has the DNA TGTGCCAGCAAGACAGGGACGGAATATGGCTACACCTTC. This encodes CASKTGTEYGYTF. The chain is built from TRBV2 and TRBJ1-2; 7 bases are shared with TRBD1. The CDR3 length is 13 residues. The ends lost 7 bases at V and 5 bases at J; junction bases unmatched: 7. CDR1 and CDR2 (germline): SNHLY, FYNNEI. The variable domain in full, completed from reference TRBV2 and TRBJ1-2, reads EPEVTQTPSHQVTQMGQEVILRCVPISNHLYFYWYRQILGQKVEFLVSFYNNEISEKSEIFDDQFSVERPDGSNFTLKIRSTKLEDSAMYFCASKTGTEYGYTFGSGTRLTVV.

This clonotype was seen ten or more times. The genes are TRBV19 and TRBJ2-1; 8 nucleotides agree with TRBD2. V was pared by 1 base and J by 8 bases, with 10 bases of the junction left unmatched. Per germline, CDR1 LNHDA and CDR2 SQIVND (reference sequence). The length of the CDR3 is 16 residues. The CDR3 protein is CASSIGTGGGLDEQFF. CDR3 in DNA: TGTGCCAGTAGTATAGGAACCGGGGGGGGGTTGGATGAGCAGTTCTTC.

The genes are TRBV12-3 or TRBV12-4 and TRBJ1-5; no definite D call. This CDR3 is 14 amino acids long. Trimming shortened V by 4 bases and J by 2 bases, and 9 bases separated the two germline ends. The DNA of the CDR3 is TGTGCCAGCAGTTCGTGGGCCGGCAATCAGCCCCAGCATTTT. Translating gives CASSSWAGNQPQHF.

This clonotype showed up many times. The V and J genes are TRBV30 and TRBJ1-5; tentative D call: TRBD1 (5 bases). CDR3 length: 14 residues. V lost 0 bases and J lost 7, with 13 bases in between. Germline values: CDR1 GTSNPN, CDR2 SVGIG (reference sequence). The CDR3 sequence is CAWSVLGTGQPQHF. The DNA for the CDR3 is TGTGCCTGGAGTGTACTGGGGACGGGGCAGCCCCAGCATTTT.

On this clonotype itself: A read error may explain this, as a much larger clone is one base away. V gene TRBV20-1 combines with J gene TRBJ2-5, with a possible D match to TRBD2 (6 bases). The V end lost 6 bases, the J end lost 1 base, and 21 bases lay between the germline ends. CDR1 is DFQATT and CDR2 is SNEGSKA in the germline V gene (reference sequence). The CDR3 sequence is 16 residues long. CDR3 coding DNA: TGCAGTGCCGCATATTCTTCAGTGGGGGGCCAAGAGACCCAGTACTTC. This codes for CSAAYSSVGGQETQYF.

In its sample, this clonotype was seen many times. J is TRBJ2-3 and V is TRBV19; D not resolved. Trimming left V 3 bases short and J 8 bases short, with 12 bases between. Germline V gene data show CDR1 as LNHDA and CDR2 as SQIVND (reference sequence). This CDR3 comprises 13 residues. CDR3 bases: TGTGCCAGTAGTATCTCCACAGCCGGTACGCAGTATTTT. Its translation is CASSISTAGTQYF.

On this clonotype itself: Since a far larger clone is one base different, this is likely a read error. The V call is TRBV6-8, the J call TRBJ2-1; 7 nucleotides align to TRBD2. Germline values: CDR1 MNHGY, CDR2 SAAAGT. The CDR3 contains 15 residues. Trimming removed 7 bases from V and 8 bases from J; junction bases left unmatched: 14. For the CDR3, the DNA is TGTGCCAGCAATCGGGGTGGACTAGGAAACGATGAGCAGTTCTTC. Protein product: CASNRGGLGNDEQFF.

This chain links TRBV10-3 with TRBJ2-1; 12 positions agree with TRBD2. J gave up 9 bases and V 3 bases, and 6 bases lay outside the gene matches. Germline lookup yields CDR1 ENHRY and CDR2 SYGVKD. The CDR3 length is 15 residues. The chain's CDR3 is CAISDRLAGAGEQFF. CDR3 nucleotide sequence: TGTGCCATCAGTGACCGACTAGCGGGAGCGGGTGAGCAGTTCTTC.

This clonotype was counted at least ten times. CDR3 in amino acids: CASSLPLRADTGELFF. In nucleotides, the CDR3 is TGTGCCAGCAGTTTACCCCTCAGGGCGGACACCGGGGAGCTGTTTTTT. This chain links TRBV28 with TRBJ2-2; D is perhaps TRBD1 (5 bases). V shed 2 bases and J shed 3 bases, with 13 bases lying between them. This CDR3 is built from 16 residues. In germline, CDR1 is MDHEN, CDR2 SYDVKM.

As concerns this clonotype: This is likely an artifact of a read error, given a far larger clone one base away. This chain links TRBV20-1 with TRBJ2-5, with 16 bases identical to TRBD2. The DNA end is a closer match to TRBJ2-1, so the J assignment may be wrong. The length of the CDR3 is 15 residues. Germline assignment: CDR1 DFQATT and CDR2 SNEGSKA (reference sequence). The CDR3 bases are TGCAGTGCTACGGGACTAGCGGGGGGGTGGTATGAGCAGTTCTTC. Translation: CSATGLAGGWYEQFF.

Concerning this clonotype: This probably arose from a read error, given a far larger clone one base away. This chain uses TRBV6-2 or TRBV6-3 with TRBJ1-2; D may be TRBD1 (6 bases). The CDR3 spans 13 residues. V was clipped by 7 bases and J by 8 bases, with 17 bases between them. Germline V lookup: CDR1 MNHEY, CDR2 SVGEGT. DNA for the CDR3: TGTGCCAGCATGAGGGCCCAGGGGAGGGGCTACACCTTC. Protein: CASMRAQGRGYTF.